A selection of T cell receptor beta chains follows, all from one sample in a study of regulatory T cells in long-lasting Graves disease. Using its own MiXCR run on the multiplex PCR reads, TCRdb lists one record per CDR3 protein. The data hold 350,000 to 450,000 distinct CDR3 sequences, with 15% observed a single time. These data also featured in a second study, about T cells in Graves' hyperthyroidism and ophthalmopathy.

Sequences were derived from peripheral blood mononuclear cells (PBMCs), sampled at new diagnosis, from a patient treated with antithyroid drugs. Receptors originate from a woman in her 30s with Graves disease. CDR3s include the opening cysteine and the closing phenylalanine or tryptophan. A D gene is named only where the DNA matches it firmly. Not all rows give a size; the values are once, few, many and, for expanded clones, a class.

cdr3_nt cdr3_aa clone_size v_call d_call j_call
TGTGCCAGCAGCGTAGTCGGGGGACTAGGCTACAATGAGCAGTTCTTC CASSVVGGLGYNEQFF few TRBV9 TRBD2 TRBJ2-1
TGTGCCAGCAGTTTATCGGGGGTGGTTGAGCAGTTCTTC CASSLSGVVEQFF few TRBV27 . TRBJ2-1
TGTGCCAGCAGTTTGAGAAACAGGGCTGAAGCTTTCTTT CASSLRNRAEAFF few TRBV27 . TRBJ1-1
TGCAGTGCTAGAGGGGGACAGGGGATGAACACTGAAGCTTTCTTT CSARGGQGMNTEAFF many TRBV20-1 TRBD1 TRBJ1-1
TGTGCCAGCATGCTTCCCGGGAGGGTTCAAGAGACCCAGTACTTC CASMLPGRVQETQYF many TRBV2 TRBD2 TRBJ2-5
TGTGCCAGCAGCCGCTTTGGAGAGCAGTTCTTC CASSRFGEQFF few TRBV12-3/TRBV12-4 . TRBJ2-1
TGTGCCAGCAGTTTCCGGGACCAGAGCACAGATACGCAGTATTTT CASSFRDQSTDTQYF many TRBV12-3/TRBV12-4 . TRBJ2-3
TGTGCCAGCAGTTTGGGGGGACTAGCGGGAGGGTACGAGCAGTACTTC CASSLGGLAGGYEQYF many TRBV28 TRBD2 TRBJ2-7
TGTGCCAGCAGTCCTCCAACCCCCGAGGATGGCTACACCTTC CASSPPTPEDGYTF many TRBV28 . TRBJ1-2
TGCGCCAGCAGTTCTCTAGCGGGAGGGGGCAACATTCAGTACTTC CASSSLAGGGNIQYF many TRBV5-1 TRBD2 TRBJ2-4
TGTGCCAGCAGTTTCTACGGGACCACCCAGCAGTTCTTC CASSFYGTTQQFF many TRBV28 . TRBJ2-1
TGTGCCAGCAGCTCCCCGACTAGCGGGAGAGGGAATGAGCAGTTCTTC CASSSPTSGRGNEQFF once TRBV13 TRBD2 TRBJ2-1
TGTGCCATCAGTGAGGCCAAGGGCGTGGCCACGGAGCAGTACTTC CAISEAKGVATEQYF many TRBV10-3 . TRBJ2-7
TGTGCCAGCAGCTTAGTAGGTACGGGGGCTAGCGGGACCTACAATGAGCAGTTCTTC CASSLVGTGASGTYNEQFF . TRBV7-9 TRBD2 TRBJ2-1
TGTGCCAGCAGTTCCTACCTGGTACGAGAAGCTTTCTTT CASSSYLVREAFF many TRBV6-9 . TRBJ1-1
TGTGCCAGCAGTGGCGGGGCTAGCGGATACAATGAGCAGTTCTTC CASSGGASGYNEQFF . TRBV6-1 TRBD2 TRBJ2-1
TGTGCCAGCTCCCTAGCCCTCTTCGAGCAGTACTTC CASSLALFEQYF many TRBV12-3/TRBV12-4 . TRBJ2-7
TGTGCCATTCGCAGGGGTGGGGAAAAACTGTTTTTT CAIRRGGEKLFF . TRBV12-3/TRBV12-4 . TRBJ1-4
TGTGCCAGCAGCTTAGAAGGGGGGCGCACTGAAGCTTTCTTT CASSLEGGRTEAFF . TRBV11-2 . TRBJ1-1
TGTGCCAGCACTCGACAGGGGTGGTACGAGCAGTACTTC CASTRQGWYEQYF . TRBV14 TRBD1 TRBJ2-7
TGTGCCAGCAGTTACTCATCAGAAGGGGGCTACACCTTC CASSYSSEGGYTF few TRBV6-5 . TRBJ1-2
TGCAGTGCTAGTATTCCTCGCTCCTACAATGAGCAGTTCTTC CSASIPRSYNEQFF few TRBV20-1 . TRBJ2-1
TGTGCCTGCGTAGCGGGAGGGCCCGTAAATGAGCAGTTCTTC CACVAGGPVNEQFF . TRBV7-3 TRBD2 TRBJ2-1
TGCGCCAGCAGCTCCACAGTCTCTGGGGCCAACGTCCTGACTTTC CASSSTVSGANVLTF . TRBV5-1 . TRBJ2-6
TGCGCCAGCAGCCCCCTCCGGGGGGGGAAGAACACTGAAGCTTTCTTT CASSPLRGGKNTEAFF many TRBV4-1 . TRBJ1-1
TGCGCCACCCTGGGACTACGAAACAATGAGCAGTTCTTC CATLGLRNNEQFF . TRBV10-2 TRBD2 TRBJ2-1
TGTGCCACCAGTTCATCTGTCTCTGAAGCTTTCTTT CATSSSVSEAFF many TRBV24-1 . TRBJ1-1
TGCAGCGTACAGGGAGGGGGAGGCTACACCTTC CSVQGGGGYTF many TRBV29-1 . TRBJ1-2
TGTGCCAGCAGTCGGGCCTCCTACAATGAGCAGTTCTTC CASSRASYNEQFF . TRBV27 . TRBJ2-1
TGTGCCAGCAGCCCCGAGGCTCGGGGGAAAGATACGCAGTATTTT CASSPEARGKDTQYF . TRBV5-4 . TRBJ2-3
TGTGCCTGGAGTAGGGACAGGCAGCCCCAGCATTTT CAWSRDRQPQHF many TRBV30 TRBD1 TRBJ1-5
TGTGCCAGCAGTTTAGGACAGGTCGCTAACTATGGCTACACCTTC CASSLGQVANYGYTF many TRBV5-6 TRBD1 TRBJ1-2
TGCAGCGTCCTCGAACAGGGTCCCGGGGAGCAGTACTTC CSVLEQGPGEQYF . TRBV29-1 . TRBJ2-7
TGTGCCAGCAGTTTAGGGAGCCACACAGATACGCAGTATTTT CASSLGSHTDTQYF few TRBV27 . TRBJ2-3
TGTGCCAGCAGCTTAGAGGGCAGCCTACTGTTTTTT CASSLEGSLLFF . TRBV7-9 . TRBJ1-4
TGTGCCAGCAGTTGGGCCGACTACGAGCAGTACTTC CASSWADYEQYF many TRBV28 . TRBJ2-7
TGTGCCAGCAACAGGGACAGGGGAGGAGATGGCTACACCTTC CASNRDRGGDGYTF many TRBV12-3/TRBV12-4 TRBD1 TRBJ1-2
TGTGCCAGCAGCGCCCCCGTCCTAGCGGGAGTGGGCACCGGGGAGCTGTTTTTT CASSAPVLAGVGTGELFF . TRBV7-6 TRBD2 TRBJ2-2
TGTGCCAGCAGCAGGCCCACCGGGGAGCTGTTTTTT CASSRPTGELFF few TRBV25-1 . TRBJ2-2
TGTGCCACAATCGGGGCAGATACGCAGTATTTT CATIGADTQYF many TRBV28 . TRBJ2-3
TGTGCCACCAGCATAGAGGGAAAGGGCACAGATACGCAGTATTTT CATSIEGKGTDTQYF few TRBV15 . TRBJ2-3
TGCAGCGTTGAATCCCTGATGAGGGCGCAGTTCTTC CSVESLMRAQFF many TRBV29-1 . TRBJ2-1
TGTGCCAGCAGCATCGGGACAGGGTCCTACGAGCAGTACTTC CASSIGTGSYEQYF . TRBV19 TRBD1 TRBJ2-7
TGTGCCAGCAGCCGACTAGCGGGAGGTGTCGATGAGCAGTTCTTC CASSRLAGGVDEQFF many TRBV27 TRBD2 TRBJ2-1
TGTGCCAGCAGTTCGACAGGGATCATCACCGGGGAGCTGTTTTTT CASSSTGIITGELFF many TRBV2 TRBD1 TRBJ2-2
TGTGCCAGCAGCCAAGAATCCTGGGCTAGCGGCAATGAGCAGTTCTTC CASSQESWASGNEQFF many TRBV3-1 TRBD2 TRBJ2-1
TGCAGTGCTCCGAAACTAGCGGAAGAGACCCAGTACTTC CSAPKLAEETQYF . TRBV20-1 TRBD2 TRBJ2-5
TGTGCCAGCATGGTCCCCAGGGGGCTCAATGAGCAGTTCTTC CASMVPRGLNEQFF many TRBV2 TRBD1 TRBJ2-1
TGTGCCAGTACTCCAAGGGTCTTAGCTGGACCTGATACGCAGTATTTT CASTPRVLAGPDTQYF . TRBV19 . TRBJ2-3
TGTGCCAGCAGCCCCCCCCGGGGCGGCGAGCAGTACTTC CASSPPRGGEQYF many TRBV3-1 . TRBJ2-7
TGTGCCAGCAGTGAAGAGGGGCTAGCGGGGATCCAAGAGACCCAGTACTTC CASSEEGLAGIQETQYF many TRBV6-1 TRBD2 TRBJ2-5